This T cell receptor (beta chain) was identified during a study of prognosis after radiotherapy for stage I lung cancer. Template was genomic DNA; TCR beta CDR3 amplified in two multiplex PCR rounds. For every TRBV and TRBJ gene, a specific primer was used in first-round PCR. TCRdb reanalysed the multiplex PCR reads using MiXCR and keeps one entry per CDR3 protein. The sample holds around 30,000 distinct CDR3 sequences; more than 25% are singletons and the top ten take around 10%. With two time points in the design, around 6 milliliters of peripheral blood were drawn at each one. General observations from the study: The way patients used TRBV and TRBJ genes reportedly differed depending on whether they had metastases.

Of note for this clonotype: Its antigen is currently unknown.

Trimming removed 4 bases at V and 5 bases at J, with 14 bases between. The CDR3 extends over 14 amino acids. The V gene's germline CDR1 is MNHEY and CDR2 SVGAGI. V usage is TRBV6-5 and J usage is TRBJ1-1, with a weak D call TRBD1 (5 bases). The TCR originated in a donor aged 50 or older with non-small cell lung cancer. This specimen consisted of PBMCs, obtained before or after stereotactic body radiation therapy (not recorded which). The CDR3 DNA is TGTGCCAGCAGTTCGCGGACAAGGGGAACTGAAGCTTTCTTT. As protein: CASSSRTRGTEAFF.